These 26 T cell receptor beta chains share one sample of origin, sequenced in a study of cytomegalovirus exposure and HLA in healthy donors. PCR amplification relied on 60 Vbeta primers (plus 13 Jbeta primers). TCRdb keeps only in-frame clones here, not all; method: immunoSEQ multiplex PCR. The sample includes 83,000 or so clones, nearly 80% of them seen just once. What was sequenced was PBMCs. The receptor source for this set is a female donor in good health and CMV-seronegative.

This rearrangement joins TRBV7-8 to TRBJ2-1; TRBD1 matches at 7 bases. The germline CDR1 and CDR2 sequences are SGHVS and FQNEAQ. CDR3 size: 16 residues. Trimming took 5 bases from V and 4 from J; bases not matched to a gene: 11. CDR3 sequence reads: CASSLRQGQGYNEQFF. Here the CDR3 DNA reads TGTGCCAGCAGCCTCAGACAGGGTCAAGGGTACAATGAGCAGTTCTTC.

The chain combines TRBV12-5 with TRBJ2-5; TRBD1 might be the D (5 bases). V lost 5 bases to trimming and J lost 5 bases, with 15 bases between them. The germline gives CDR1 LGHNT, CDR2 FRNRAP. There are 14 residues in the CDR3. The CDR3 sequence is CASGRTKQTETQYF. Here the CDR3 DNA reads TGTGCTAGTGGTCGGACAAAGCAGACGGAGACCCAGTACTTC.

The chain couples TRBV6-5 to TRBJ2-1; 13 bases agree with TRBD2. V lost 0 bases and J lost 4; bases outside the gene matches: 0. Germline values: CDR1 MNHEY, CDR2 SVGAGI. The CDR3 extends over 16 amino acids. Here the CDR3 reads CASSYSTSGRYNEQFF. The CDR3 region has the DNA TGTGCCAGCAGTTACTCGACTAGCGGGAGGTACAATGAGCAGTTCTTC.

This clone was counted a single time. The V call is TRBV12-5, the J call TRBJ1-2; D is undetermined. The CDR3 loop spans 12 amino acids. CDR1 and CDR2 (germline): LGHNT, FRNRAP. With 0 bases removed from V and 13 bases from J, the gap between germline ends came to 12 bases. The CDR3 here is CASGLVPQVGTF. In DNA form, the CDR3 reads TGTGCTAGTGGTTTGGTACCGCAGGTAGGCACCTTC.

This clone was found a few times. The V call is TRBV28, the J call TRBJ1-4; D uncertain. The V gene's germline CDR1 is MDHEN and CDR2 SYDVKM. The CDR3 totals 15 residues. V lost 5 bases and J lost 7, with 17 bases in between. CDR3 nucleotide sequence: TGTGCCAGCAGTCCTTTGACTCGAGGAGGTGAAAAACTGTTTTTT. Translating gives CASSPLTRGGEKLFF. Drawing the rest from reference TRBV28 and TRBJ1-4, the complete variable domain is DVKVTQSSRYLVKRTGEKVFLECVQDMDHENMFWYRQDPGLGLRLIYFSYDVKMKEKGDIPEGYSVSREKKERFSLILESASTNQTSMYLCASSPLTRGGEKLFFGSGTQLSVL.

This clone was seen once. The chain carries TRBV5-1 and TRBJ2-7; 7 bases are shared with TRBD1. The CDR3 extends over 14 amino acids. Germline CDR1 and CDR2: SGHRS and YFSETQ. Trimming cost V 0 bases and J 2 bases; bases outside gene matches: 2. The CDR3 nucleotides read TGCGCCAGCAGCTTGGGGACAGGTCCCTACGAGCAGTACTTC. Residues: CASSLGTGPYEQYF.

The V call is TRBV6-5, the J call TRBJ2-6; possible D gene TRBD2, 6 bases. Germline lookup yields CDR1 MNHEY and CDR2 SVGAGI. The CDR3 runs to 15 residues. Trimming took 8 bases from V and 1 from J, leaving 12 bases between them. The CDR3 DNA reads TGTGCCAGCTCAAACGGGGGTTCTGGGGCCAACGTCCTGACTTTC. Its translation: CASSNGGSGANVLTF.

The rearrangement joins TRBV10-3 to TRBJ2-7, with D possibly TRBD2 on 6 matching bases. Germline lookup yields CDR1 ENHRY and CDR2 SYGVKD. The CDR3 sequence is 13 residues long. V gave up 6 bases and J gave up 0 bases, with 9 bases separating them. This chain's CDR3 is CAIRGRLSYEQYF. The CDR3 nucleotides read TGTGCCATCAGGGGGAGGCTCTCCTACGAGCAGTACTTC.

The CDR3 nucleotides read TGTGCCAGCAGTTCCGGGCCGGACATAAGAGAGACCCAGTACTTC. It translates to CASSSGPDIRETQYF. This chain connects TRBV6-6 to TRBJ2-5, with D maybe TRBD1 (5 bases). The V end was cut by 4 bases, the J end by 4 bases, with 16 bases between. The length of the CDR3 is 15 residues. The germline CDR1 and CDR2 sequences are MNHNY and SVGAGI (reference sequence).

The gene calls are TRBV25-1 and TRBJ1-1, with D tentatively TRBD1 (5 bases). Looked up from germline, CDR1 is MGHDK and CDR2 is SYGVNS. This CDR3 spans 13 amino acids. V gave up 6 bases and J gave up 6 bases, with 14 bases separating them. The CDR3 sequence: CASSPSGYPEAFF. CDR3 DNA sequence: TGTGCCAGCAGCCCCTCAGGGTACCCTGAAGCTTTCTTT.

This chain uses TRBV25-1 with TRBJ1-4; TRBD1 matches at 9 bases. Trimming cost V 0 bases and J 7 bases; bases outside gene matches: 6. The germline gives CDR1 MGHDK, CDR2 SYGVNS. There are 16 residues in the CDR3. The CDR3 spells CASSEYTGTGFEKLFF. CDR3 bases: TGTGCCAGCAGTGAATATACCGGGACAGGGTTTGAAAAACTGTTTTTT.

This clone was counted between two and nine times. The chain uses TRBV4-3 and TRBJ2-7, with 8 bases aligning to TRBD2. After removal of 2 bases from V and 3 bases from J, the junction contained 6 bases not matched to a gene. Germline V CDR1 and CDR2: LGHNA, YSLEER. This CDR3 has 15 residues. CDR3 loop: CASSQLSGTYYEQYF. CDR3 bases: TGCGCCAGCAGCCAACTTAGCGGGACCTACTACGAGCAGTACTTC.

The chain is built from TRBV5-1 and TRBJ2-2, with 7 bases fitting TRBD2. The CDR3 covers 14 residues. V lost 5 bases to trimming and J lost 5 bases; unmatched junction nucleotides: 6. Germline values: CDR1 SGHRS, CDR2 YFSETQ. CDR3 in DNA: TGCGCCAGCAGTTTGTTTAGCGGGACCGGGGAGCTGTTTTTT. This translates into CASSLFSGTGELFF. The full variable domain, its missing parts supplied by reference TRBV5-1 and TRBJ2-2, is KAGVTQTPRYLIKTRGQQVTLSCSPISGHRSVSWYQQTPGQGLQFLFEYFSETQRNKGNFPGRFSGRQFSNSRSEMNVSTLELGDSALYLCASSLFSGTGELFFGEGSRLTVL.

This clone has more than one count but fewer than ten. The chain links TRBV6-6 to TRBJ1-1; no reliable D call. The V end was cut by 7 bases, the J end by 7 bases, with 13 bases between. CDR1 is MNHNY, CDR2 SVGAGI, per germline (reference sequence). This CDR3 spans 12 amino acids. CDR3 protein: CASKLERVEAFF. The DNA of the CDR3 is TGTGCCAGCAAGCTGGAGAGAGTTGAAGCTTTCTTT.

The V gene is TRBV6-6, the J gene TRBJ2-5; weak D call: TRBD1 (5 bases). Deletions cut 7 bases from V and 1 base from J, with 10 bases between. The CDR3 spans 13 residues. Germline V gene lookup returns CDR1 MNHNY and CDR2 SVGAGI (reference sequence). This CDR3 reads CASTSGPQETQYF. The CDR3 DNA reads TGTGCCAGCACGTCAGGGCCCCAAGAGACCCAGTACTTC.

The chain uses TRBV5-6 and TRBJ2-7; D is possibly TRBD2 (5 bases). CDR1 SGHDT and CDR2 YYEEEE come from the germline V gene. This CDR3 has 16 amino acids. The V and J ends lost 4 bases and 2 bases respectively, with 19 bases between them. DNA of the CDR3: TGTGCCAGCAGCGTCCTGTCGAGAGGGATCCCCTACGAGCAGTACTTC. Translating it yields CASSVLSRGIPYEQYF.

The V call is TRBV5-8, the J call TRBJ1-3; D remains ambiguous. The CDR3 length is 15 residues. Germline CDR1 reads SGHTS; CDR2 reads YDEGEE. The ends were cut back, 1 base at V and 6 bases at J, with 14 bases in the middle. The CDR3 nucleotides read TGTGCCAGCAGCTTGTTTCGCGGTGTCGAAAACACCATATATTTT. This encodes CASSLFRGVENTIYF.

This clone came up a few times. The rearrangement links TRBV6-5 to TRBJ2-7; the D gene is possibly TRBD1 (5 bases). Deletions cut 2 bases from V and 2 bases from J, with 10 bases between. CDR3 length: 14 amino acids. Per germline, CDR1 MNHEY and CDR2 SVGAGI. CDR3 DNA sequence: TGTGCCAGCAGTTACGGGCAGGGTACCTACGAGCAGTACTTC. This sequence encodes CASSYGQGTYEQYF.

The genes are TRBV5-1 and TRBJ1-1, with D possibly being TRBD1 (6 bases). This CDR3 contains 12 residues. V was pared by 4 bases and J by 8 bases, with 12 bases between. CDR1 is SGHRS, CDR2 YFSETQ, per germline. The CDR3 region has the DNA TGCGCCAGCAGCCCCTGGGGGGGCGAAGCTTTCTTT. This gives the protein CASSPWGGEAFF. The full variable domain, in which reference TRBV5-1 and TRBJ1-1 provide the parts outside the CDR3, is KAGVTQTPRYLIKTRGQQVTLSCSPISGHRSVSWYQQTPGQGLQFLFEYFSETQRNKGNFPGRFSGRQFSNSRSEMNVSTLELGDSALYLCASSPWGGEAFFGQGTRLTVV.

V gene TRBV28 combines with J gene TRBJ2-6; a possible D gene is TRBD1 (6 bases). The germline CDR1 and CDR2 sequences are MDHEN and SYDVKM. V was shortened by 3 bases and J by 1 base, with 13 bases between the two germline ends. The CDR3 loop spans 17 amino acids. CDR3 nucleotides: TGTGCCAGCAGTTTCGGGACACCCCTGTCTGGGGCCAACGTCCTGACTTTC. This sequence encodes CASSFGTPLSGANVLTF.

The chain is built from TRBV7-9 and TRBJ1-1; D might be TRBD1 (5 bases). The germline gives CDR1 SEHNR, CDR2 FQNEAQ (reference sequence). The CDR3 length is 15 residues. The V and J ends lost 2 bases and 0 bases respectively, with 10 bases between them. The CDR3 here is CASSLQGGMNTEAFF. The CDR3 DNA sequence: TGTGCCAGCAGCTTACAGGGTGGGATGAACACTGAAGCTTTCTTT.

The CDR3 here is CASSQGAYEQYF. In DNA, the CDR3 is TGTGCCAGCAGCCAGGGCGCCTACGAGCAGTACTTC. The genes are TRBV6-6 and TRBJ2-7, with a tentative D call TRBD1 (5 bases). Germline-derived CDR1 and CDR2 are MNHNY and SVGAGI (reference sequence). Trimming pared 6 bases from V and 2 bases from J, leaving 8 bases between. This CDR3 has 12 amino acids.

This clone was counted once. The chain joins TRBV5-1 to TRBJ2-1; possibly TRBD2 for D (6 bases). CDR1 and CDR2 (germline): SGHRS, YFSETQ. This CDR3 is built from 14 residues. Trimming removed 10 bases at V and 4 bases at J, with 18 bases between. The CDR3 protein is CASALEGYYNEQFF. CDR3 bases: TGCGCCTCAGCGTTGGAGGGATATTACAATGAGCAGTTCTTC.

This clone was counted only a few times. The rearrangement uses TRBV19 and TRBJ1-1; 9 bases agree with TRBD1. The V segment lost 5 bases and the J segment 8 bases; nucleotides outside the gene matches: 3. Germline CDR1 and CDR2: LNHDA and SQIVND (reference sequence). This CDR3 has 12 residues. The CDR3 nucleotides are TGTGCCAGTAGTCTGGGGACAGGGGAAGCTTTCTTT. Translation: CASSLGTGEAFF.

The rearrangement uses TRBV6-5 and TRBJ1-2; tentative D call: TRBD1 (5 bases). The V end lost 7 bases, the J end lost 5 bases, and 20 bases lay between the germline ends. Germline V CDR1 and CDR2: MNHEY, SVGAGI. This CDR3 has 15 amino acids. CDR3 coding DNA: TGTGCCAGCACCCGCGGGGGGTACGGGGGATATGGCTACACCTTC. Protein sequence: CASTRGGYGGYGYTF.

This clone came up many times. The chain carries TRBV28 and TRBJ2-1; possibly TRBD2 for D (6 bases). CDR1 and CDR2 (germline): MDHEN, SYDVKM. The V gene lost 5 bases and the J gene lost 12 bases, with 23 bases spanning the gap. The CDR3 extends over 15 amino acids. CDR3 bases: TGTGCCAGCAGTCGGGAATGGGACTCCTCCACTGCGCAGTTCTTC. Its protein product is CASSREWDSSTAQFF. Full variable domain (outside the CDR3, taken from reference TRBV28 and TRBJ2-1): DVKVTQSSRYLVKRTGEKVFLECVQDMDHENMFWYRQDPGLGLRLIYFSYDVKMKEKGDIPEGYSVSREKKERFSLILESASTNQTSMYLCASSREWDSSTAQFFGPGTRLTVL.